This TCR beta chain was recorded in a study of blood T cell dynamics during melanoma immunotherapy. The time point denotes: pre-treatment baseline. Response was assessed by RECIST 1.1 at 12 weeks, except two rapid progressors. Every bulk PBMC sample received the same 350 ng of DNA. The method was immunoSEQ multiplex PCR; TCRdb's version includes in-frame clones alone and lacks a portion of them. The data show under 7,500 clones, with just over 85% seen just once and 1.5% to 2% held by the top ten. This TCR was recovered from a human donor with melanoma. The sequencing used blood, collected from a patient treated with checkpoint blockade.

CDR3 sequence: CASSRDRGEKLFF. In nucleotides, the CDR3 is TGTGCCAGCTCTCGGGACAGAGGGGAAAAACTGTTTTTT. This chain links TRBV18 with TRBJ1-4, with TRBD1 matching 7 bases. CDR1 is KGHSH, CDR2 LQKENI, per germline. V gave up 6 bases and J gave up 8 bases; unmatched junction bases: 6. There are 13 residues in the CDR3.